A selection of T cell receptor beta chains follows, all from one sample in a study of early T cells in non-severe SARS-CoV-2 infection. TCRdb processed the 5' RACE reads anew with MiXCR; each CDR3 protein has one entry. Among around 52,000 distinct CDR3 sequences listed, around a tenth were seen once. Sequencing was done on a sample of whole blood. These receptors originate from an adult who was a healthcare worker with PCR-confirmed SARS-CoV-2 infection or an uninfected control (not recorded which). CDR3s include the opening cysteine and the closing phenylalanine or tryptophan. A D gene is named only where the DNA matches it firmly. The size of a clone is reported for some rows only, either as once, few or many, or as a class for expanded clones.

d_gene,abundance,len,v_gene,j_gene,CDR3nt,CDR3aa
NA,NA,15,TRBV11-2,TRBJ2-7,TGTGCCAGCAGCCGCGCAGCGGGCGGGGCTTGGGGGCAGTACTTC,CASSRAAGGAWGQYF
NA,NA,14,TRBV29-1,TRBJ1-3,TGCAGCGTTGAGGAACAGGCAGCCGGAAACACCATATATTTT,CSVEEQAAGNTIYF
NA,many,12,TRBV6-1,TRBJ2-7,TGTGCCAGCAGCCATGGGCGCTACGAGCAGTACTTC,CASSHGRYEQYF
TRBD1,few,15,TRBV24-1,TRBJ2-2,TGTGCCACCAGCCAACAGGGGGCGGACACCGGGGAGCTGTTTTTT,CATSQQGADTGELFF
NA,NA,16,TRBV5-1,TRBJ2-7,TGCGCCAGCAGCTTGGGCCCAGCGGATAGCTCCTACGAGCAGTACTTC,CASSLGPADSSYEQYF
NA,many,17,TRBV7-8,TRBJ2-5,TGTGCCAGCAGCCATAAGGGGGTAGCGGAATACCAAGAGACCCAGTACTTC,CASSHKGVAEYQETQYF
TRBD1,NA,14,TRBV28,TRBJ2-7,TGTGCCAGCAAGACCGGGACAGGGGTCTACGAGCAGTACTTC,CASKTGTGVYEQYF
NA,NA,11,TRBV29-1,TRBJ1-1,TGCAGCGCCCATAGACAGCCTGAAGCTTTCTTT,CSAHRQPEAFF
NA,NA,16,TRBV11-2,TRBJ1-2,TGTGTCAGCAGCTTAGAACCATTTACAGGGAACTATGGCTACACCTTC,CVSSLEPFTGNYGYTF
TRBD1,NA,16,TRBV27,TRBJ2-1,TGTGCCAGCAGTTCGGTGTTGGGACAGTCTTACAATGAGCAGTTCTTC,CASSSVLGQSYNEQFF
TRBD1,many,13,TRBV29-1,TRBJ2-7,TGCAGCGTTGACGCAGGGGGCAACTACGAGCAGTACTTC,CSVDAGGNYEQYF
TRBD2,many,16,TRBV20-1,TRBJ2-1,TGCAGTGCTAGACTAGCGGGAGGGAGAGGGGGCAATGAGCAGTTCTTC,CSARLAGGRGGNEQFF
NA,NA,16,TRBV2,TRBJ1-2,TGTGCCAGCAGTCTCACCCCTTACCGGGACATCTCTGGCTACACCTTC,CASSLTPYRDISGYTF
NA,many,13,TRBV7-3,TRBJ2-2,TGTGCCAGCAGCCAAGGGAACACCGGGGAGCTGTTTTTT,CASSQGNTGELFF
TRBD2,NA,15,TRBV5-1,TRBJ2-5,TGCGCCAGCGGTTTAGCGGGAGGGCCGCGTGAGACCCAGTACTTC,CASGLAGGPRETQYF